These T cell receptor beta chains were read from a single sample in a study of somatic mutations in cytotoxic T cells in rheumatoid arthritis. Assay: immunoSEQ multiplex PCR; the TCRdb copy retains only in-frame clones and omits some. The profile shows 19,000 or so clones, around four fifths of them singletons. What was sequenced was CD8+ T cells sorted from blood. These receptors originate from a man between 18 and 35 years old with rheumatoid arthritis. Each CDR3 is given with its conserved first and last residue. Each record gives: V gene, clone size, D gene, J gene, CDR3 DNA, CDR3 protein. D genes are given only for firm matches. The size entry is marked missing in some rows and otherwise reads once, few, many or a size class.

V: TRBV28; size: NA; D: TRBD1; J: TRBJ2-7; DNA: TGTGCCAGCACCGGGACAGAACTCATCGAGCAGTACTTC; CDR3: CASTGTELIEQYF
V: TRBV27; size: NA; D: NA; J: TRBJ2-7; DNA: TGTGCCAGCAGTCGGAACTCCTACGAGCAGTACTTC; CDR3: CASSRNSYEQYF
V: TRBV21-1; size: NA; D: NA; J: TRBJ2-1; DNA: TGTGCCAGCAGGCTACACCATTCCGACAATGAGCAGTTCTTC; CDR3: CASRLHHSDNEQFF
V: TRBV5-4; size: NA; D: TRBD1; J: TRBJ1-3; DNA: TGTGCCAGCAGCCCCACAGGGGCTGGAAACACCATATATTTT; CDR3: CASSPTGAGNTIYF
V: TRBV25-1; size: NA; D: NA; J: TRBJ2-2; DNA: TGTGCCAGCGATGAGAAGGGGGGAGGTACCGGGGAGCTGTTTTTT; CDR3: CASDEKGGGTGELFF
V: TRBV18; size: NA; D: TRBD1; J: TRBJ2-7; DNA: TGTGCCAGCTCACCACCGGGACAGGGGGATGAGCAGTACTTC; CDR3: CASSPPGQGDEQYF
V: TRBV9; size: NA; D: NA; J: TRBJ2-5; DNA: TGTGCCAGCAGCGTAGCCGAGGGAGAAGAGACCCAGTACTTC; CDR3: CASSVAEGEETQYF
V: TRBV10-3; size: NA; D: NA; J: TRBJ2-1; DNA: TGTGCCATCACTGGGACCCACGGTGATGGTGAGCAGTTCTTC; CDR3: CAITGTHGDGEQFF
V: TRBV5-1; size: NA; D: NA; J: TRBJ1-1; DNA: TGCGCCAGCAGCCGTCTCCGGGGGGACACTGAAGCTTTCTTT; CDR3: CASSRLRGDTEAFF
V: TRBV19; size: NA; D: TRBD1; J: TRBJ2-7; DNA: TGTGCCAGTAGCTGGGGACAGAGCTCCTACGAGCAGTACTTC; CDR3: CASSWGQSSYEQYF
V: TRBV6-1; size: NA; D: NA; J: TRBJ2-7; DNA: TGTGCCAGCCTTGGCGGGGATATATACGAGCAGTACTTC; CDR3: CASLGGDIYEQYF
V: TRBV5-5; size: NA; D: NA; J: TRBJ1-4; DNA: TGTGCCAGCAGCTTAGAGTTCAGGGGAGAAAAACTGTTTTTT; CDR3: CASSLEFRGEKLFF
V: TRBV29-1; size: once; D: TRBD1; J: TRBJ1-1; DNA: TGCAGCGTTGAAGAGGGACAGGGGTTCGGCACTGAAGCTTTCTTT; CDR3: CSVEEGQGFGTEAFF
V: TRBV5-5; size: NA; D: NA; J: TRBJ1-6; DNA: TGTGCCAGCAGCGCAACACAGATAACAAATTCACCCCTCCACTTT; CDR3: CASSATQITNSPLHF
V: TRBV29-1; size: few; D: TRBD2; J: TRBJ2-5; DNA: TGCAGCGTTGAAATGGGGGGAGGGTACCAAGAGACCCAGTACTTC; CDR3: CSVEMGGGYQETQYF
V: TRBV11-2; size: NA; D: NA; J: TRBJ2-1; DNA: TGTGCCAGCAGCCCTACAGACAATGAGCAGTTCTTC; CDR3: CASSPTDNEQFF
V: TRBV4-1; size: NA; D: NA; J: TRBJ1-1; DNA: TGCGCCAGCAGTACGATAAACACTGAAGCTTTCTTT; CDR3: CASSTINTEAFF
V: TRBV6-1; size: NA; D: TRBD1; J: TRBJ2-7; DNA: TGTGCCAGCAGACCTAGGGGGACAGGGGAGCGCGAGCAGTACTTC; CDR3: CASRPRGTGEREQYF
V: TRBV9; size: NA; D: NA; J: TRBJ2-1; DNA: TGTGCCAGCAGCGTTTCCCAGAATCGTTACAATGAGCAGTTCTTC; CDR3: CASSVSQNRYNEQFF
V: TRBV7-3; size: few; D: NA; J: TRBJ1-1; DNA: TGTGCCAGCAGCTTAACGCCAGGGGAGGGCACTGAAGCTTTCTTT; CDR3: CASSLTPGEGTEAFF
V: TRBV11-2; size: NA; D: TRBD2; J: TRBJ2-5; DNA: TGTGCCAGCAGCTGGATTAGCGGGGGGGCTGGAGAGACCCAGTACTTC; CDR3: CASSWISGGAGETQYF
V: TRBV9; size: NA; D: TRBD1; J: TRBJ2-7; DNA: TGTGCCAGCAGCGCACAGGGGAGCTACGAGCAGTACTTC; CDR3: CASSAQGSYEQYF
V: TRBV13; size: NA; D: TRBD2; J: TRBJ2-7; DNA: TGTGCCAGCGGTGGCGGGGGGGCCGGGGAGCAGTACTTC; CDR3: CASGGGGAGEQYF
V: TRBV27; size: few; D: TRBD1; J: TRBJ1-2; DNA: TGTGCCAGCAAAGGGACAGGGGTTAACTATGGCTACACCTTC; CDR3: CASKGTGVNYGYTF
V: TRBV19; size: once; D: TRBD1; J: TRBJ1-4; DNA: TGTGCCAGTAGTTTCCGGGACAGGGTCAGAAAACTGTTTTTT; CDR3: CASSFRDRVRKLFF
V: TRBV9; size: NA; D: TRBD1; J: TRBJ1-1; DNA: TGTGCCAGCAGCCCTACAGGGGAGAACACTGAAGCTTTCTTT; CDR3: CASSPTGENTEAFF
V: TRBV7-9; size: NA; D: TRBD1; J: TRBJ2-1; DNA: TGTGCCAGCAGCTTAGCGGGGACAGGGGTTGGTAATGAGCAGTTCTTC; CDR3: CASSLAGTGVGNEQFF
V: TRBV30; size: NA; D: NA; J: TRBJ2-3; DNA: TGTGCCCGAGGAAGGGCCGCAGATACGCAGTATTTT; CDR3: CARGRAADTQYF
V: TRBV11-2; size: NA; D: NA; J: TRBJ2-2; DNA: TGTGCCAGCAACTCCCAGACGGGGCCGAACACCGGGGAGCTGTTTTTT; CDR3: CASNSQTGPNTGELFF
V: TRBV28; size: NA; D: NA; J: TRBJ2-7; DNA: TGTGCCAGCAGTATAAATGGTCCTACATCGGCCTCCTACGAGCAGTACTTC; CDR3: CASSINGPTSASYEQYF
V: TRBV4-2; size: NA; D: NA; J: TRBJ2-3; DNA: TGTGCCAGCAGCCAAGGGTATTTTCCCACAGATACGCAGTATTTT; CDR3: CASSQGYFPTDTQYF
V: TRBV6-5; size: NA; D: NA; J: TRBJ1-1; DNA: TGTGCCAGCACCGCAACCTATGGGGCTGAAGCTTTCTTT; CDR3: CASTATYGAEAFF
V: TRBV5-6; size: few; D: NA; J: TRBJ2-7; DNA: TGTGCCAGCAGCTTGGGAGACAGCCACGAGCAGTACTTC; CDR3: CASSLGDSHEQYF
V: TRBV10-1; size: NA; D: NA; J: TRBJ2-1; DNA: TGCGCCAGCAGTGAGAAACAGGCCAATGAGCAGTTCTTC; CDR3: CASSEKQANEQFF
V: TRBV6-5; size: NA; D: NA; J: TRBJ2-1; DNA: TGTGCCAGCAGTTACAGCTCCTACAATGAGCAGTTCTTC; CDR3: CASSYSSYNEQFF
V: TRBV2; size: NA; D: NA; J: TRBJ1-2; DNA: TGTGCCAGCAGTGGACGGCCCTCGGGCTATGGCTACACCTTC; CDR3: CASSGRPSGYGYTF
V: TRBV21-1; size: NA; D: NA; J: TRBJ1-1; DNA: TGTGCCAGCAGCAAAGGAGGCCCGGGGCTGAACACTGAAGCTTTCTTT; CDR3: CASSKGGPGLNTEAFF
V: TRBV2; size: NA; D: TRBD1; J: TRBJ1-1; DNA: TGTGCCAGCAGCCCGGGACAGGGCGGGAACACTGAAGCTTTCTTT; CDR3: CASSPGQGGNTEAFF
V: TRBV15; size: NA; D: TRBD2; J: TRBJ2-1; DNA: TGTGCCACCCGAGGGGGACTAGCGGGGGGACATGAGCAGTTCTTC; CDR3: CATRGGLAGGHEQFF
V: TRBV10-3; size: NA; D: NA; J: TRBJ2-7; DNA: TGTGCCGTAAACCGGGACGGATCCTACGAGCAGTACTTC; CDR3: CAVNRDGSYEQYF
V: TRBV19; size: NA; D: NA; J: TRBJ1-3; DNA: TGTGCCAGTAGCGGTCAGGGGATCGGAAACACCATATATTTT; CDR3: CASSGQGIGNTIYF
V: TRBV4-3; size: NA; D: TRBD1; J: TRBJ2-6; DNA: TGCGCCAGCAGCCACCTTGAGGGGGACAGGGGTCCGCTCTCTGGGGCCAACGTCCTGACTTTC; CDR3: CASSHLEGDRGPLSGANVLTF
V: TRBV5-4; size: once; D: TRBD2; J: TRBJ2-2; DNA: TGTGCCAGCTGGCGCCGGGGAGGGACCCCGAACACCGGGGAGCTGTTTTTT; CDR3: CASWRRGGTPNTGELFF
V: TRBV5-8; size: NA; D: NA; J: TRBJ2-5; DNA: TGTGCCAGCAGCTCGACTGAATCTTGGTACCAAGAGACCCAGTACTTC; CDR3: CASSSTESWYQETQYF
V: TRBV7-9; size: once; D: NA; J: TRBJ2-5; DNA: TGTGCCAGCAGCCCCTCTTTACGGGACTCGGCGGGGTGGGAGACCCAGTACTTC; CDR3: CASSPSLRDSAGWETQYF
V: TRBV6-5; size: NA; D: NA; J: TRBJ1-4; DNA: TGTGCCAGCAGTTACTCCGGGGCAACTGGTGAAAAACTGTTTTTT; CDR3: CASSYSGATGEKLFF
V: TRBV5-4; size: NA; D: NA; J: TRBJ2-7; DNA: TGTGCCAGCAGCTTGGGAGACAAGATCTACGAGCAGTACTTC; CDR3: CASSLGDKIYEQYF
V: TRBV7-9; size: NA; D: TRBD1; J: TRBJ2-7; DNA: TGTGCCAGCAGCCCAGGGGGCTCCTACGAGCAGTACTTC; CDR3: CASSPGGSYEQYF
V: TRBV13; size: NA; D: NA; J: TRBJ1-4; DNA: TGTGCCAGCAGCTTGAAGGGACCGGGGGAAGAAAAACTGTTTTTT; CDR3: CASSLKGPGEEKLFF
V: TRBV9; size: once; D: TRBD2; J: TRBJ2-5; DNA: TGTGCCAGCAGCCCAGAAGGAGCGGGGGGTTGGTCGACCCAGTACTTC; CDR3: CASSPEGAGGWSTQYF